The 13 T cell receptor beta chains reported below all come from one sample, sequenced in a study of T cell changes during pregnancy in multiple sclerosis. Produced via immunoSEQ multiplex PCR; TCRdb's table is partial and in-frame only. The table shows more than 40,000 clones, with about 90% occurring only once. The sequenced sample was peripheral blood, obtained in the first trimester of pregnancy. These TCRs come from a female donor in good health, enrolled as a control in a pregnancy study.

The gene calls are TRBV6-1 and TRBJ2-7; perhaps TRBD1 as D (7 bases). V was trimmed by 2 bases and J by 7 bases, leaving 18 bases between them. This CDR3 comprises 15 residues. Looked up from germline, CDR1 is MNHNS and CDR2 is SASEGT. The CDR3 bases are TGTGCCAGCAGTGAATACGTGTCAGGGGGGCGGGAGCAGTACTTC. It specifies CASSEYVSGGREQYF.

The chain uses TRBV5-1 and TRBJ1-1; D unclear. The CDR3 length is 16 residues. V was shortened by 7 bases and J by 1 base, with 20 bases between the two germline ends. CDR1 and CDR2 from the germline V gene are SGHRS and YFSETQ. CDR3 sequence reads: CASWEGGSTPNTEAFF. In nucleotides, the CDR3 is TGCGCCAGCTGGGAAGGCGGGTCTACACCGAACACTGAAGCTTTCTTT.

The count of this clone is one. The CDR3 sequence: CASSPGQGPQYQETQYF. The CDR3, as DNA: TGCGCCAGCAGTCCGGGACAGGGGCCTCAGTACCAAGAGACCCAGTACTTC. The rearrangement joins TRBV5-1 to TRBJ2-5; TRBD1 matches 10 bases. CDR1 is SGHRS, CDR2 YFSETQ, per germline. The length of the CDR3 is 17 residues. After removal of 5 bases from V and 0 bases from J, the junction contained 10 bases not matched to a gene.

This chain uses TRBV10-1 with TRBJ2-3, with a weak D call TRBD2 (6 bases). This CDR3 region has 13 residues. The V end was cut by 8 bases, the J end by 6 bases, with 15 bases between. Germline CDR1 is WNHNN and CDR2 is SYGVQD (reference sequence). The DNA of the CDR3 is TGCGCCAGCGGAGGGACGACTACCGATACGCAGTATTTT. Its protein is CASGGTTTDTQYF.

The CDR3 nucleotides read TGTGCCAGCACCCAGCTTGGGCAGGGTGCAGATACGCAGTATTTT. Translation gives CASTQLGQGADTQYF. This sequence joins TRBV7-2 and TRBJ2-3; D is possibly TRBD1 (5 bases). From germline, CDR1 is SGHTA and CDR2 FQGNSA. The CDR3 covers 15 residues. The V end was cut by 7 bases, the J end by 4 bases, with 18 bases between. Full variable domain (missing parts from reference TRBV7-2 and TRBJ2-3): GAGVSQSPSNKVTEKGKDVELRCDPISGHTALYWYRQSLGQGLEFLIYFQGNSAPDKSGLPSDRFSAERTGGSVSTLTIQRTQQEDSAVYLCASTQLGQGADTQYFGPGTRLTVL.

The CDR3 sequence: CASSQEAPRAANTDTQYF. The CDR3 coding sequence is TGCGCCAGCAGCCAAGAGGCCCCCAGAGCGGCAAACACAGATACGCAGTATTTT. The V gene is TRBV4-3, the J gene TRBJ2-3; perhaps TRBD2 as D (5 bases). The CDR3 consists of 18 residues. Germline V lookup: CDR1 LGHNA, CDR2 YSLEER. Trimming removed 0 bases from V and 2 bases from J, with 18 bases in between.

This clone came up once. The chain is built from TRBV29-1 and TRBJ2-2; TRBD1 might be the D (6 bases). Trimming cost V 6 bases and J 0 bases, with 14 bases left between them. The length of the CDR3 is 15 residues. Germline values: CDR1 SQVTM, CDR2 ANQGSEA. CDR3 DNA: TGCAGCGTCCGGAGACAGGCTGCGAACACCGGGGAGCTGTTTTTT. It yields the protein CSVRRQAANTGELFF.

V and J are TRBV20-1 and TRBJ2-3; no clear D. V was trimmed by 5 bases and J by 3 bases, leaving 6 bases between them. Per germline, CDR1 DFQATT and CDR2 SNEGSKA (reference sequence). The CDR3 contains 11 residues. CDR3 sequence: CSASTTDTQYF. CDR3 bases: TGCAGTGCTTCGACTACAGATACGCAGTATTTT.

V is TRBV5-5 and J is TRBJ1-1; 9 positions agree with TRBD1. In germline, CDR1 is SGHKS, CDR2 YYEKEE (reference sequence). J lost 3 bases, V lost 4 bases, and 1 base had no gene match. The CDR3 consists of 13 residues. The CDR3 reads CASSRDRDTEAFF. The CDR3 bases are TGTGCCAGCAGCAGGGACAGGGACACTGAAGCTTTCTTT.

The rearrangement links TRBV21-1 to TRBJ1-6; the listed D gene, TRBD1, was not tested against the DNA. TRBV21-1 is termed a pseudogene. The CDR3 runs 14 residues. The CDR3 DNA reads as TGTGCCAGCAGGGACAGGGGGCATAATTCACCCCTCCACTTT. This gives the protein CASRDRGHNSPLHF.

V is TRBV19 and J is TRBJ2-5; D gene ambiguous. The V end lost 8 bases, the J end lost 1 base, and 5 bases lay between the germline ends. This CDR3 has 11 amino acids. CDR1 and CDR2 from the germline V gene are LNHDA and SQIVND (reference sequence). This CDR3 is CASRFQETQYF. The CDR3 coding sequence is TGTGCCAGTCGTTTCCAAGAGACCCAGTACTTC.

The chain combines TRBV19 with TRBJ1-1; no clear D gene. V lost 5 bases, J lost 10 bases, and 8 bases lay in between. Germline V gives CDR1 LNHDA, CDR2 SQIVND (reference sequence). CDR3 length: 10 amino acids. CDR3 DNA sequence: TGTGCCAGTAGTGGCCCCACAGCTTTCTTT. Translated, it gives CASSGPTAFF.

This clone was picked up one time. The rearrangement uses TRBV6-5 and TRBJ2-2; D is possibly TRBD2 (6 bases). The CDR3 is made up of 14 amino acids. Germline assignment: CDR1 MNHEY and CDR2 SVGAGI. V lost 4 bases to trimming and J lost 8 bases, with 14 bases between them. The CDR3 coding sequence is TGTGCCAGCAGTTTTGGAGGGGCCGTTGGGGAGCTGTTTTTT. As protein: CASSFGGAVGELFF.